This T cell receptor (beta chain) was recorded in a study of cytomegalovirus exposure and HLA in healthy donors. Study-wide results and caveats: The authors confirmed in vitro that a few CMV-associated chains were specific for CMV antigens. Later on, an analysis tied about 17,000 TCR beta sequences to HLA alleles at 0.05 false discovery rate. As a later analysis revealed, the rate of TCR association differed by HLA locus, with DRB1 most and HLA-C fewest. Overall, around 160 TCR beta chains were annotated as cytomegalovirus-associated.

PCR used 60 Vbeta primers and 13 Jbeta primers. Repertoires were generated with immunoSEQ multiplex PCR, while TCRdb's copy carries only in-frame clones and drops some. The table shows under 100,000 clones, with roughly 76% occurring only once. This clone was recorded a few times. Its antigen is as yet unknown. The trim removed 5 bases at V and 2 bases at J, leaving 14 bases unmatched. CDR1 and CDR2 from the germline V gene are SGHAT and FQNNGV. This CDR3 spans 18 amino acids. V is TRBV11-2 and J is TRBJ2-3; 9 bases map to TRBD2. The source of this sequence is a human donor in good health. Sequenced: PBMCs. The CDR3 region is CASSLLRSSGATTDTQYF. CDR3 bases: TGTGCCAGCAGCCTCCTGCGCTCTAGCGGGGCTACCACAGATACGCAGTATTTT.